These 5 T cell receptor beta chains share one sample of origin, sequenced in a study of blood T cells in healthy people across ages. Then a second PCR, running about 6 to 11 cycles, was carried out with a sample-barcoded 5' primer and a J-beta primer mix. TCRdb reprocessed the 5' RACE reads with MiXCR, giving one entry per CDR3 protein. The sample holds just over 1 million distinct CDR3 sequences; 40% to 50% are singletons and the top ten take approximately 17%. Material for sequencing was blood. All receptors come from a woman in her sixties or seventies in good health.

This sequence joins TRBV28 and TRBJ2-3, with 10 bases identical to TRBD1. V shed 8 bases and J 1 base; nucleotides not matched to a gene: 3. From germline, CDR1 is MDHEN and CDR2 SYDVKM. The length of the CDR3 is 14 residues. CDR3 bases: TGTGCCAGCCGTGGGACAGGGGGCACAGATACGCAGTATTTT. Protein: CASRGTGGTDTQYF.

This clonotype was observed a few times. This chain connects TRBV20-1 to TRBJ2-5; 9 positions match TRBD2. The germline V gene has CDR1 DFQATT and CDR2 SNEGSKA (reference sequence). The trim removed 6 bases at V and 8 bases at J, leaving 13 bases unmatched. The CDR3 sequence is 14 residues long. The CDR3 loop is CSAPQGLASGTQYF. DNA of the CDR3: TGCAGTGCCCCGCAGGGACTAGCCTCGGGAACCCAGTACTTC.

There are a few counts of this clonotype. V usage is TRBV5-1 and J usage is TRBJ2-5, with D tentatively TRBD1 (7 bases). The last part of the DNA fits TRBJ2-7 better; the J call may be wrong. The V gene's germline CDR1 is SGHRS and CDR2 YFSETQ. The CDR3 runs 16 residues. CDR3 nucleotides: TGCGCCAGCAGCTTGGTAGGAGGGGGCGGGATGGACGAGCAGTACTTC. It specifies CASSLVGGGGMDEQYF.

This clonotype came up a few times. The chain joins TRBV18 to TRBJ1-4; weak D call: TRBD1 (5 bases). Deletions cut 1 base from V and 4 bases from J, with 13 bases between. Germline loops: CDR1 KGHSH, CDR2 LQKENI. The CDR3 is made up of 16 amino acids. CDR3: CASSPQTAFFNEKLFF. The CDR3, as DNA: TGTGCCAGCTCACCACAGACAGCCTTCTTTAATGAAAAACTGTTTTTT.

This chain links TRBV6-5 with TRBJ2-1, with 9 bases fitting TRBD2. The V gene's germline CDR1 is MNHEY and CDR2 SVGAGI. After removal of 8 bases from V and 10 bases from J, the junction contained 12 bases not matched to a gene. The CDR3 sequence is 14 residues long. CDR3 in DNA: TGTGCCAGCCGTAGACTAGCGGACGAGTGGGAGCAGTTCTTC. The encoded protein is CASRRLADEWEQFF.